This T cell receptor (beta chain) was retrieved from a study of lymphopenia after photon versus proton radiotherapy. Only in-frame clones appear in the TCRdb table, and some are missing; sequencing was by immunoSEQ multiplex PCR. The table records 15,000 to 20,000 clones, 75% to 90% of them present only once. Study-level points and caveats: Post-nadir diversity loss with photons came from oligoclonal expansion, particularly CD8+ Temra cells. Relative stability marked proton patients; photon patients lost diversity and naive cells. Larger post-nadir TCR diversity loss correlated inversely with survival in deceased patients.

Germline loops: CDR1 SGHAT, CDR2 FQNNGV. Trimming at V came to 3 bases and at J to 7 bases, leaving 8 bases not matched to a gene. This CDR3 region has 14 residues. This clone was detected once. Antigen unknown. V and J are TRBV11-2 and TRBJ1-2; 7 positions match TRBD1. Sequences were derived from peripheral blood, sampled from a patient treated with proton-based radiotherapy. The clonotype was recovered from a man between 65 and 85 years old with pancreatic cancer. CDR3 loop: CASSLLTGIIGYTF. CDR3 in DNA: TGTGCCAGCAGCTTGCTGACAGGGATAATTGGCTACACCTTC.